The 32 T cell receptor beta chains below come from one sample, sequenced in a study of CD8+CD57+ T cells in acquired aplastic anemia. The patients chosen for sequencing had shown expansion of CD8+CD57+ cells (detected by flow cytometry). Researchers used genomic DNA as the template to profile TCR beta VDJ and CDR3. TCRdb fed the reads into MiXCR, producing one record per CDR3 protein. The data contain around 180,000 distinct CDR3 sequences, roughly half of them singletons. The sample consisted of sorted CD4+, CD8+, or CD8+CD57+ T cells (not recorded which) from PBMCs. These receptors were collected from a human donor with aplastic anemia.

Comment on this clonotype: The junction departs from the called germline gene at one end, perhaps through a read error. This chain joins TRBV7-6 and TRBJ1-4; possibly TRBD1 for D (6 bases). Germline CDR1 SGHVS, CDR2 FNYEAQ. The CDR3 covers 15 residues. CDR3 in amino acids: CASSLDGGAGEKLFF. In DNA form, the CDR3 reads TGTGCCAGCAGCTTAGATGGGGGGGCTGGTGAAAAACTGTTCTTT.

The chain employs TRBV20-1 and TRBJ1-5; 8 bases are shared with TRBD1. The CDR3 is made up of 14 amino acids. Germline-derived CDR1 and CDR2 are DFQATT and SNEGSKA (reference sequence). V lost 3 bases and J lost 3; bases outside the gene matches: 4. CDR3 protein: CSASRTGTNQPQHF. In nucleotides, the CDR3 is TGCAGTGCTAGCCGGACAGGGACCAATCAGCCCCAGCATTTT.

This clonotype showed up just a few times. The chain links TRBV10-3 to TRBJ1-1, with no clear D. This CDR3 contains 15 residues. V lost 0 bases and J lost 3, with 11 bases in between. CDR1 is ENHRY and CDR2 is SYGVKD in the germline V gene. The CDR3, as DNA: TGTGCCATCAGTGAGTCGGAGGTTCTTTACACTGAAGCTTTCTTT. Amino acids: CAISESEVLYTEAFF.

At least ten counts were recorded for this clonotype. This chain links TRBV7-2 with TRBJ1-1; D perhaps matches TRBD1 (5 bases). This CDR3 is built from 15 residues. Trimming left V 5 bases short and J 2 bases short, with 15 bases between. Germline V lookup: CDR1 SGHTA, CDR2 FQGNSA. CDR3 protein: CASSLLGGGNTEAFF. CDR3 sequence (DNA): TGTGCCAGCAGCCTCCTCGGGGGAGGAAACACTGAAGCTTTCTTT. Based on the CDR3 plus reference TRBV7-2 and TRBJ1-1, the full variable domain is GAGVSQSPSNKVTEKGKDVELRCDPISGHTALYWYRQSLGQGLEFLIYFQGNSAPDKSGLPSDRFSAERTGGSVSTLTIQRTQQEDSAVYLCASSLLGGGNTEAFFGQGTRLTVV.

V usage is TRBV20-1 and J usage is TRBJ1-1; D perhaps matches TRBD1 (6 bases). Germline CDR1 DFQATT, CDR2 SNEGSKA (reference sequence). The V and J ends lost 5 bases and 4 bases respectively, with 23 bases between them. This CDR3 has 16 amino acids. The CDR3 sequence: CSAALQSRGTGTEAFF. CDR3 in DNA: TGCAGTGCTGCTCTTCAATCCAGGGGAACTGGCACTGAAGCTTTCTTT.

The chain has TRBV2 and TRBJ1-2, with D unclear. This CDR3 region has 10 residues. Looked up from germline, CDR1 is SNHLY and CDR2 is FYNNEI. Trimming took off 10 bases at V and 3 bases at J, with 6 bases between the two ends. The chain's CDR3 is CATLDYGYTF. The CDR3 region has the DNA TGTGCCACCCTTGACTATGGCTACACCTTC.

This clonotype was seen repeatedly, ten times or more. The chain uses TRBV29-1 and TRBJ1-5; maybe TRBD1 (6 bases). The V end lost 4 bases, the J end lost 2 bases, and 12 bases lay between the germline ends. CDR1 is SQVTM and CDR2 is ANQGSEA in the germline V gene. This CDR3 has 14 amino acids. The CDR3 here is CSVAGGDRNQPQHF. CDR3 bases: TGCAGCGTTGCGGGGGGCGATCGCAATCAGCCCCAGCATTTT.

This clonotype was detected many times. V usage is TRBV6-5 and J usage is TRBJ2-7, with D unresolved. The CDR3 has 15 residues. Trimming stripped 4 bases from V and 1 base from J, with 14 bases between. Germline lookup yields CDR1 MNHEY and CDR2 SVGAGI. CDR3 coding DNA: TGTGCCAGCAGTTCCCCGGCCTTAGTATCCTACGAGCAGTACTTC. Amino acids: CASSSPALVSYEQYF.

The V call is TRBV11-2, the J call TRBJ2-1; TRBD2 aligns across 9 bases. The CDR3 runs 14 residues. With V trimmed by 5 bases and J by 3 bases, 2 bases remained unmatched. The germline CDR1 and CDR2 sequences are SGHAT and FQNNGV. The CDR3 region has the DNA TGTGCCAGCAGCCCTAGCGGGAACTACAATGAGCAGTTCTTC. It specifies CASSPSGNYNEQFF.

This chain joins TRBV7-9 and TRBJ1-2; D uncertain. The CDR3 extends over 10 amino acids. Germline V gene data show CDR1 as SEHNR and CDR2 as FQNEAQ (reference sequence). Trimming stripped 8 bases from V and 6 bases from J, with 7 bases between. The CDR3 here is CASGDNGYTF. In DNA form, the CDR3 reads TGTGCCAGCGGAGATAATGGCTACACCTTC.

In the case of this clonotype: One end of the junction varies from germline; a read error may be responsible. The rearrangement uses TRBV10-3 and TRBJ2-7; no clear D gene. In germline, CDR1 is ENHRY, CDR2 SYGVKD. The CDR3 runs to 15 residues. The CDR3 region has the DNA TGTGCCAGCAGTAAAGCTGGAGCTGGGATCTACGTGCAGTACTTC. Translating gives CASSKAGAGIYVQYF.

This chain connects TRBV20-1 to TRBJ1-6; a possible D gene is TRBD1 (6 bases). V dropped 3 bases and J dropped 0 bases, with 9 bases sitting between them. Germline-derived CDR1 and CDR2 are DFQATT and SNEGSKA (reference sequence). This CDR3 has 15 amino acids. In DNA, the CDR3 is TGCAGTGCTAGGCAGGGGAGCTCCTATAATTCACCCCTCCACTTT. It codes for CSARQGSSYNSPLHF.

The V and J genes are TRBV20-1 and TRBJ1-2; D gene unclear. This CDR3 contains 13 residues. V was clipped by 4 bases and J by 2 bases, with 11 bases between them. Germline-derived CDR1 and CDR2 are DFQATT and SNEGSKA (reference sequence). Here the CDR3 DNA reads TGCAGTGCTATCAAGGGATCGAACTATGGCTACACCTTC. Translation gives CSAIKGSNYGYTF.

The chain is built from TRBV20-1 and TRBJ2-3, with 7 bases fitting TRBD2. V was pared by 7 bases and J by 2 bases, with 6 bases of the junction left unmatched. The CDR3 is 13 residues long. Germline loops: CDR1 DFQATT, CDR2 SNEGSKA (reference sequence). CDR3 residues: CSEGGLNTDTQYF. DNA of the CDR3: TGCAGTGAGGGAGGGCTAAACACAGATACGCAGTATTTT.

This clonotype was observed many times. CDR3 sequence: CASSIGQGLLGGPGNTIYF. The CDR3 nucleotides are TGTGCCAGTAGTATAGGACAGGGGCTATTGGGAGGACCTGGAAACACCATATATTTT. The chain is built from TRBV19 and TRBJ1-3; TRBD1 aligns across 8 bases. V shed 1 base, J shed 2 bases, and the junction held 13 bases outside the gene matches. This CDR3 contains 19 residues. Germline V gene lookup returns CDR1 LNHDA and CDR2 SQIVND (reference sequence).

CDR3 amino acids: CSARDLGEETQYF. The CDR3 DNA sequence: TGCAGTGCTAGAGATCTAGGGGAAGAGACCCAGTACTTC. The chain couples TRBV20-1 to TRBJ2-5; the D gene is possibly TRBD1 (5 bases). This CDR3 has 13 residues. V lost 0 bases to trimming and J lost 3 bases, with 8 bases between them. CDR1 DFQATT and CDR2 SNEGSKA come from the germline V gene (reference sequence).

V and J are TRBV10-3 and TRBJ1-1; a possible D gene is TRBD1 (6 bases). Germline CDR1 and CDR2: ENHRY and SYGVKD. This CDR3 is 15 amino acids long. This CDR3 reads CVTSGDRRMNTEAFF. CDR3 sequence (DNA): TGTGTCACCAGCGGAGACAGGAGGATGAACACTGAAGCTTTCTTT.

This clonotype was counted at least ten times. The gene calls are TRBV5-4 and TRBJ2-7; D tentatively reads TRBD1 or TRBD2 (5 bases each). CDR1 and CDR2 from the germline V gene are SGHNT and YYREEE (reference sequence). Trimming left V 3 bases short and J 0 bases short, with 13 bases between. The CDR3 length is 15 residues. The CDR3 is CASSSGTASSYEQYF. The CDR3 DNA follows: TGTGCCAGCAGCTCCGGGACGGCGAGCTCCTACGAGCAGTACTTC. Complete variable domain (other parts from reference TRBV5-4 and TRBJ2-7): ETGVTQSPTHLIKTRGQQVTLRCSSQSGHNTVSWYQQALGQGPQFIFQYYREEENGRGNFPPRFSGLQFPNYSSELNVNALELDDSALYLCASSSGTASSYEQYFGPGTRLTVT.

Comment on this clonotype: This may stem from a read error, because a much larger clone lies one nucleotide away. V and J are TRBV20-1 and TRBJ1-1; TRBD1 is a possible D gene (5 bases). Germline V gene data show CDR1 as DFQATT and CDR2 as SNEGSKA (reference sequence). Trimming took off 3 bases at V and 3 bases at J, with 17 bases between the two ends. This CDR3 has 15 amino acids. The chain's CDR3 is CSARGVGGGDTEAFF. The CDR3 DNA follows: TGCAGTGCTAGGGGTGTCGGGGGTGGGGACACTGAAGCTTTCTTT.

The gene calls are TRBV2 and TRBJ2-2; D is perhaps TRBD2 (5 bases). Germline values: CDR1 SNHLY, CDR2 FYNNEI. V was trimmed by 6 bases and J by 4 bases, leaving 15 bases between them. The CDR3 is made up of 15 amino acids. CDR3 sequence reads: CASSVGGLFTGELFF. DNA for the CDR3: TGTGCCAGCAGCGTAGGAGGACTTTTCACCGGGGAGCTGTTTTTT.

This clonotype has a handful of counts. The CDR3 bases are TGCAGCGTTGTCAGGGCGGGAGGAATTGGATCCTACAATGAGCAGTTCTTC. It specifies CSVVRAGGIGSYNEQFF. V gene TRBV29-1 combines with J gene TRBJ2-1; 8 bases are shared with TRBD2. Trimming removed 4 bases from V and 1 base from J; junction bases left unmatched: 12. CDR3 size: 17 residues. Germline V gene sequence: CDR1 SQVTM, CDR2 ANQGSEA.

This clonotype was seen many times. The gene calls are TRBV10-3 and TRBJ2-1, with 13 positions matching TRBD2. Germline loops: CDR1 ENHRY, CDR2 SYGVKD. This CDR3 comprises 19 residues. J was trimmed by 5 bases and V by 7 bases; bases with no gene match: 17. The CDR3 sequence: CAIKGGLAGAQPVNNEQFF. In nucleotides, the CDR3 is TGTGCCATCAAGGGTGGACTAGCGGGGGCCCAGCCTGTTAACAATGAGCAGTTCTTC.

This rearrangement joins TRBV10-3 to TRBJ2-2; perhaps TRBD1 as D (6 bases). Germline CDR1 reads ENHRY; CDR2 reads SYGVKD. The CDR3 has 16 amino acids. Between the trimmed V and J ends, which lost 4 bases and 6 bases, there was a span of 18 bases. DNA of the CDR3: TGTGCCATCAGTGGCAACAGGGTCCCGATCGCCGGGGAGCTGTTTTTT. Its translation: CAISGNRVPIAGELFF.

On this clonotype: Given a much more abundant clone one base away, this may be a read error. The chain employs TRBV5-1 and TRBJ1-1, with D uncertain. The CDR3 is 13 residues long. The germline CDR1 and CDR2 sequences are SGHRS and YFSETQ. The CDR3 protein is CASGLNGNTEAFF. CDR3 DNA: TGCGCCAGCGGCTTGAACGGGAACACTGAAGCTTTCTTT.

The chain employs TRBV27 and TRBJ2-7; D ambiguous. CDR3 length: 15 amino acids. Germline loops: CDR1 MNHEY, CDR2 SMNVEV (reference sequence). Trimming left V 5 bases short and J 6 bases short, with 20 bases between. The CDR3 DNA is TGTGCCAGCAGTCCAACGGCAGGCAAAACCTGCGAGCAGTACTTC. Protein: CASSPTAGKTCEQYF.

The chain has TRBV29-1 and TRBJ2-5; 13 positions match TRBD2. After removal of 6 bases from V and 5 bases from J, the junction contained 12 bases not matched to a gene. The germline V gene encodes CDR1 SQVTM and CDR2 ANQGSEA. This CDR3 is built from 16 residues. CDR3 DNA: TGCAGCGTCGAGAAAGGACTAGCGGGAGCAGGGGAGACCCAGTACTTC. This encodes CSVEKGLAGAGETQYF.

The CDR3 nucleotides read TGTGCCACCAGTGAAGAGTTCCAAGAGACCCAGTACTTC. Translation gives CATSEEFQETQYF. The rearrangement links TRBV24-1 to TRBJ2-5; D remains ambiguous. V was cut by 4 bases and J by 1 base, with 6 bases left in between. The CDR3 spans 13 residues. Germline loops: CDR1 KGHDR, CDR2 SFDVKD.

The chain is built from TRBV6-5 and TRBJ2-1, with 9 nucleotides matching TRBD1. The germline gives CDR1 MNHEY, CDR2 SVGAGI. With 4 bases clipped from V and 7 bases from J, the junction kept 8 bases outside the gene matches. CDR3 size: 15 residues. The CDR3 reads CASSLPGQGQNEQFF. CDR3 nucleotides: TGTGCCAGCAGTTTGCCGGGACAGGGCCAAAATGAGCAGTTCTTC.

The sample holds many counts of this clonotype. This chain joins TRBV5-4 and TRBJ2-7; the D gene is possibly TRBD1 (6 bases). CDR3 size: 15 residues. Germline-derived CDR1 and CDR2 are SGHNT and YYREEE (reference sequence). V shed 4 bases and J shed 2 bases, with 16 bases lying between them. CDR3 sequence reads: CASSPQSRTAYEQYF. The CDR3 DNA is TGTGCCAGCAGCCCCCAGAGCAGGACAGCCTACGAGCAGTACTTC.

There are many counts of this clonotype. The rearrangement links TRBV29-1 to TRBJ2-7; TRBD1 matches 8 bases. The CDR3 is made up of 15 amino acids. Germline V gene data show CDR1 as SQVTM and CDR2 as ANQGSEA. The V and J ends lost 1 base and 3 bases, in that order; junction bases with no gene match: 8. The CDR3 coding sequence is TGCAGCGTTGAAGGGATGACAGGGGACGGCTACGAGCAGTACTTC. Translated: CSVEGMTGDGYEQYF.

With regard to this clonotype: Since a much larger clone is just one base distant, this may be a read error. The chain has TRBV20-1 and TRBJ2-5; 12 nucleotides agree with TRBD2. Germline CDR1 and CDR2: DFQATT and SNEGSKA (reference sequence). The CDR3 spans 16 residues. J lost 7 bases, V lost 5 bases, and 14 bases had no gene match. CDR3 sequence reads: CSAQQLAGGLGATQYF. The CDR3 DNA follows: TGCAGTGCTCAACAACTAGCGGGGGGCCTCGGAGCGACCCAGTACTTC.

V gene TRBV15 combines with J gene TRBJ2-7; TRBD1 is a possible D gene (5 bases). The V and J ends lost 0 bases and 6 bases respectively, with 9 bases between them. Germline lookup yields CDR1 LNHNV and CDR2 YYDKDF (reference sequence). This CDR3 has 13 amino acids. The CDR3 region is CATSREQGAEQYF. CDR3 nucleotide sequence: TGTGCCACCAGCAGAGAGCAGGGTGCCGAGCAGTACTTC.